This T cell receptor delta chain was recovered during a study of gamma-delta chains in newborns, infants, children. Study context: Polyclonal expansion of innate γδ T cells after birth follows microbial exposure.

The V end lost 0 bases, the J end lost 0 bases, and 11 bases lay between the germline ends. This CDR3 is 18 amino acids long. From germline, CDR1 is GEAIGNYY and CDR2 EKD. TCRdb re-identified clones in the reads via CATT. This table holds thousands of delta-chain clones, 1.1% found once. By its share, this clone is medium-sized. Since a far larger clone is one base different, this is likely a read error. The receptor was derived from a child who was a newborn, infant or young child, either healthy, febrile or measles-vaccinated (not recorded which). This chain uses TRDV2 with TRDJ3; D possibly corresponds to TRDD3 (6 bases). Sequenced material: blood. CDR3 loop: CACDTATWGSWDTRQMFF. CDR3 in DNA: TGTGCCTGTGACACCGCCACCTGGGGCTCCTGGGACACCCGACAGATGTTTTTC.